The sequence of this TCR beta chain was determined in a study of Graves' ophthalmopathy and Graves' hyperthyroidism. The TCR beta CDR3 regions underwent amplification from RNA transcripts. An opening RT-PCR round employed HTBI primers and preceded a second-round multiplex PCR. Via MiXCR, TCRdb re-called the multiplex PCR reads, giving one row per CDR3 protein. The sample has 600,000 to 700,000 distinct CDR3 sequences, about 41% seen once; the top ten hold over 2.5%. Germline CDR1 is SGHTA and CDR2 is FQGNSA. The CDR3 is made up of 16 amino acids. Trimming removed 3 bases from V and 2 bases from J; junction bases left unmatched: 8.

The V call is TRBV7-2, the J call TRBJ2-3, with 7 bases aligning to TRBD2. Sequencing used peripheral blood. The TCR comes from an adult man with Graves' ophthalmopathy. CDR3 protein: CASSLWLAEVTDTQYF. CDR3 sequence (DNA): TGTGCCAGCAGCTTGTGGCTAGCGGAGGTCACAGATACGCAGTATTTT.